This TCR beta chain was identified in a study of cytomegalovirus exposure and HLA in healthy donors. Overall study findings and caveats: Cytomegalovirus status was reportedly diagnosed by the classifier with high sensitivity and specificity. Some V segments could not be told apart, so they were left out, TRBV6-2 and TRBV6-3 among them.

Germline CDR1 is MNHEY and CDR2 is SVGAGI. The CDR3 spans 12 residues. Turning to this clone: Antigen specificity is unknown.

Researchers ran the PCR with 60 Vbeta and 13 Jbeta primers. The assay was immunoSEQ multiplex PCR, and TCRdb's table has in-frame clones only and misses some. The table has under 200,000 clones, 68% seen once; the top ten hold approximately 2.8%. The chain is built from TRBV6-5 and TRBJ2-2; the D is unclear. Sequencing used PBMCs. This receptor was identified in a woman aged 40 to 55 in good health and CMV-seropositive. The CDR3 nucleotides read TGTGCGGTGACTCAGAACACCGGGGAGCTGTTTTTT. Translating gives CAVTQNTGELFF.